This T cell receptor (beta chain) emerged from a study of molecular identifiers for immune sequencing clone quantification. TCRdb analysed the PCR reads with MiXCR anew, one entry per CDR3 protein. The sample holds more than 550,000 distinct CDR3 sequences, 25% seen once. There are 19 residues in the CDR3. The germline gives CDR1 SGHVS, CDR2 FNYEAQ. V lost 1 base and J lost 0, with 21 bases in between. Points from the study as a whole: Underestimated sizes of highly expanded clones could result from identical TCR molecules that share a barcode. In naive cells, under 1% of molecules belonged to clones above 20 RNA copies, against over 97% in effector cells.

This clonotype came up many times. Its antigen is unknown. The TCR sequence derives from a human donor in good health. Some libraries in this study had Jurkat cell RNA spiked in. The chain couples TRBV7-6 to TRBJ1-1; D not resolved. Input material: naive CD8+ T cells from blood, with Jurkat cell RNA spiked in. Subset here: FACS-sorted CD8+CD4-CCR7+CD45RA+ naive T cells. CDR3 amino acids: CASSLVVSSGGGMNTEAFF. The CDR3 nucleotides read TGTGCCAGCAGCTTAGTTGTCTCTTCGGGTGGTGGGATGAACACTGAAGCTTTCTTT.